This TCR beta chain was captured by sequencing in a study of response to subunit inactivated influenza vaccine. Per germline, CDR1 ENHRY and CDR2 SYGVKD. V dropped 0 bases and J dropped 4; count of bases not matched to a gene: 12. The CDR3 is 18 amino acids. A remark on this clonotype: The antigen is not known.

Overall study findings and caveats: That few new T cells are recruited by each seasonal influenza vaccination was the authors' suggestion.

From the RT-PCR reads, TCRdb called clonotypes with MiXCR, one entry per CDR3 protein. The sample consists of about 650,000 distinct CDR3 sequences, around 16% of them appearing once. The receptor was derived from a man aged 45-60 years who received an inactivated influenza vaccine. The sequenced sample was PBMCs from blood, obtained 12 days after vaccination. J is TRBJ2-1 and V is TRBV10-3; 7 nucleotides align to TRBD2. CDR3 in DNA: TGTGCCATCAGTGAGTCCCCCCGGAGCGGGACCCTATACAATGAGCAGTTCTTC. Its protein product is CAISESPRSGTLYNEQFF.